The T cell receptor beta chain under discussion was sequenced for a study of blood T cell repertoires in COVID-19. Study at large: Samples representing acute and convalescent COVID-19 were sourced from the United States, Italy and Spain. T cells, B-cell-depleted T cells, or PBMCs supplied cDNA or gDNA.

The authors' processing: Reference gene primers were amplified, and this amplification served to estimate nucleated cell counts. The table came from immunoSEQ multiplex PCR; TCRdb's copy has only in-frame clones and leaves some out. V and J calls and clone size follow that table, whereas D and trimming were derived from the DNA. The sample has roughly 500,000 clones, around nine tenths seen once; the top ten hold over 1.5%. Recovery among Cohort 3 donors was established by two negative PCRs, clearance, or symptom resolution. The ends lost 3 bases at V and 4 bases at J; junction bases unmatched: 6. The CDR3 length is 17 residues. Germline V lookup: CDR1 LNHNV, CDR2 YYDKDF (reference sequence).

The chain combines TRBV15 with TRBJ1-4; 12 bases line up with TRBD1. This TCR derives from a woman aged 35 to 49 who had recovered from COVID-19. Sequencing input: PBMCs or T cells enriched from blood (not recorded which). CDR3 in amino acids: CATSSRDRGLSNEKLFF. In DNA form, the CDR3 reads TGTGCCACCAGCAGCCGGGACAGGGGGCTGAGTAATGAAAAACTGTTTTTT.